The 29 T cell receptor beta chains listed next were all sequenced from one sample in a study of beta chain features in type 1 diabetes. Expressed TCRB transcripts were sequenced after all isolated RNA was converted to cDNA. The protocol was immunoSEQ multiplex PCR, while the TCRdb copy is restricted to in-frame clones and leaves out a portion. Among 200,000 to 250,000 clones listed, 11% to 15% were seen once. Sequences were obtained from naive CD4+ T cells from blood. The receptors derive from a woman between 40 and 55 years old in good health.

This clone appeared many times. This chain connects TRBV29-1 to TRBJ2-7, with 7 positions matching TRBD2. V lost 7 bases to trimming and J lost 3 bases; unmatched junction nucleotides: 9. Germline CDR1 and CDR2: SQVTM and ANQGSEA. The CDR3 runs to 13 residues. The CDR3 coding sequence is TGCAGCGCTGGGGGGGGTCAGATCTACGAGCAGTACTTC. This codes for CSAGGGQIYEQYF.

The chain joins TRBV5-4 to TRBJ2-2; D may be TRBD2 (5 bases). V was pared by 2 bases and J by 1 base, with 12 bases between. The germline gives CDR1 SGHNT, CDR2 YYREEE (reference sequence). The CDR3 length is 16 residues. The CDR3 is CASSLGFRGNTGELFF. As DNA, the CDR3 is TGTGCCAGCAGCTTAGGCTTCCGGGGGAACACCGGGGAGCTGTTTTTT.

In DNA, the CDR3 is TGTGCCAGCAGTTTGGGCAGGGAGGGATCCTACGAGCAGTACTTC. Translated, it gives CASSLGREGSYEQYF. V and J are TRBV27 and TRBJ2-7; 7 bases are shared with TRBD2. This CDR3 region has 15 residues. Germline loops: CDR1 MNHEY, CDR2 SMNVEV (reference sequence). The V and J ends lost 3 bases and 1 base, in that order; junction bases with no gene match: 6.

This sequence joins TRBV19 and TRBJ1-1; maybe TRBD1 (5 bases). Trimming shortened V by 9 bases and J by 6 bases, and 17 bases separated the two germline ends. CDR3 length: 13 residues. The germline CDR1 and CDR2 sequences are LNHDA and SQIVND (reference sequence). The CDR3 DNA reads TGTGCCAGCTCTCTAGGGGTCGTCGCTGAAGCTTTCTTT. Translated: CASSLGVVAEAFF.

The CDR3 region has the DNA TGTGCCAGCAGCTTTGGGGCGAACACTGAAGCTTTCTTT. It yields the protein CASSFGANTEAFF. This chain joins TRBV11-2 and TRBJ1-1; weak D call: TRBD1 (5 bases). This CDR3 is 13 amino acids long. The germline V gene has CDR1 SGHAT and CDR2 FQNNGV. V lost 3 bases, J lost 1 base, and 6 bases lay in between.

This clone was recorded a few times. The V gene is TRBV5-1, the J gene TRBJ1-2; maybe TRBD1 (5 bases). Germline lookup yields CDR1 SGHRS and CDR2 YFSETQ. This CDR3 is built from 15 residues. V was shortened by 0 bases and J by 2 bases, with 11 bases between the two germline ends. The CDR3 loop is CASSLEGSGNYGYTF. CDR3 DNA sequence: TGCGCCAGCAGCTTGGAAGGGTCAGGGAACTATGGCTACACCTTC.

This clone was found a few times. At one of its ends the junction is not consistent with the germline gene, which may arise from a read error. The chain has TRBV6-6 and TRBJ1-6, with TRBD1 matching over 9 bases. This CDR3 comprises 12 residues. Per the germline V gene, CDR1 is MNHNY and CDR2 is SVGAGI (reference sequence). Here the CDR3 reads CVSRDRVSPLHF. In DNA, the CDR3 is TGTGTCAGCCGGGACAGGGTGTCACCCCTCCACTTT.

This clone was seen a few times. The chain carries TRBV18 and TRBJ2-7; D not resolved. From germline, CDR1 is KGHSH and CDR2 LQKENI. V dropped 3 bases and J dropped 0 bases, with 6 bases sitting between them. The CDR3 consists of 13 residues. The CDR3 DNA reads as TGTGCCAGCTCACCCTCGAGCTCCTACGAGCAGTACTTC. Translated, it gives CASSPSSSYEQYF. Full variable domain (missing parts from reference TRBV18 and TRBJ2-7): NAGVMQNPRHLVRRRGQEARLRCSPMKGHSHVYWYRQLPEEGLKFMVYLQKENIIDESGMPKERFSAEFPKEGPSILRIQQVVRGDSAAYFCASSPSSSYEQYFGPGTRLTVT.

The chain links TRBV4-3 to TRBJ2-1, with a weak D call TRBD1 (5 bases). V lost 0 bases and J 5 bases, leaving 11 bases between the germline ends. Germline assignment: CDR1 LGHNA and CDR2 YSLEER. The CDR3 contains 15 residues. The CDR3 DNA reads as TGCGCCAGCAGCCAAGAGACCAGGGTCGACAATGAGCAGTTCTTC. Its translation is CASSQETRVDNEQFF.

CDR3: CASGLNGQFQETQYF. As DNA, the CDR3 is TGTGCTAGTGGTTTGAATGGACAGTTCCAAGAGACCCAGTACTTC. The V and J genes are TRBV12-5 and TRBJ2-5; the D gene is possibly TRBD1 (6 bases). Trimming removed 2 bases at V and 1 base at J, with 11 bases between. There are 15 residues in the CDR3. Germline lookup yields CDR1 LGHNT and CDR2 FRNRAP.

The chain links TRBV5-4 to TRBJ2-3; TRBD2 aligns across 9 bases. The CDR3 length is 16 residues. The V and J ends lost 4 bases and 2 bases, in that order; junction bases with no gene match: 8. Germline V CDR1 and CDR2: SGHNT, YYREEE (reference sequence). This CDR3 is CASSRTSVFSTDTQYF. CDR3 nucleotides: TGTGCCAGCAGCCGGACTAGCGTATTTTCCACAGATACGCAGTATTTT. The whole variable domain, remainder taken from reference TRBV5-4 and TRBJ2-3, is ETGVTQSPTHLIKTRGQQVTLRCSSQSGHNTVSWYQQALGQGPQFIFQYYREEENGRGNFPPRFSGLQFPNYSSELNVNALELDDSALYLCASSRTSVFSTDTQYFGPGTRLTVL.

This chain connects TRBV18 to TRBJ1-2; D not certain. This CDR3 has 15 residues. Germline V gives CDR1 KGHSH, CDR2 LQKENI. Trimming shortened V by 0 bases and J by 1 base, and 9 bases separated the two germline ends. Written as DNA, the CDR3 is TGTGCCAGCTCACCACCGGTACAGTTTAACTATGGCTACACCTTC. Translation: CASSPPVQFNYGYTF.

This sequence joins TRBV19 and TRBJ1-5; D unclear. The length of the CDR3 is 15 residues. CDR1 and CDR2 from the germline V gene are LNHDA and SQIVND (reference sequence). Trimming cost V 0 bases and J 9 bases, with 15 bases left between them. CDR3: CASSIELYSSRPQHF. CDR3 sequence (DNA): TGTGCCAGTAGTATAGAGCTGTACAGCTCACGGCCCCAGCATTTT.

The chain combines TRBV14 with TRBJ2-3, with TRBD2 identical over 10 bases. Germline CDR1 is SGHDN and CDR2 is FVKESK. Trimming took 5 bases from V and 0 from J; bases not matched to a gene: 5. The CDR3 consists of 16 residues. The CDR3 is CASSKRGGRSTDTQYF. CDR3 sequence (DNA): TGTGCCAGCAGCAAGCGGGGGGGCAGGAGCACAGATACGCAGTATTTT. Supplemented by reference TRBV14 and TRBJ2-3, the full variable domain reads EAGVTQFPSHSVIEKGQTVTLRCDPISGHDNLYWYRRVMGKEIKFLLHFVKESKQDESGMPNNRFLAERTGGTYSTLKVQPAELEDSGVYFCASSKRGGRSTDTQYFGPGTRLTVL.

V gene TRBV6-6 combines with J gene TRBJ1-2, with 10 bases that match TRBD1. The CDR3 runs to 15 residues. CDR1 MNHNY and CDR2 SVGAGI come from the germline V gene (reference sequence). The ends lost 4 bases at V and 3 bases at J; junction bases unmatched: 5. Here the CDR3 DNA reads TGTGCCAGCAGTTCACCGGGACAGGGGTACTATGGCTACACCTTC. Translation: CASSSPGQGYYGYTF.

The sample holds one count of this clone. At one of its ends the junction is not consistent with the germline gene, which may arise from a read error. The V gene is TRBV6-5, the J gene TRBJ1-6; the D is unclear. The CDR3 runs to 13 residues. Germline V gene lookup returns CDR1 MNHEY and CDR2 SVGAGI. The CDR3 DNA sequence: TGTGCCAGCAGTTACTCCGATAATTCACCCCTCCACTTT. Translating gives CASSYSDNSPLHF.

The CDR3, as DNA: TGTGCCAGCAGCCAGGACCTCAGACAGGGTGATTCAACTAATGAAAAACTGTTTTTT. This translates into CASSQDLRQGDSTNEKLFF. The rearrangement links TRBV14 to TRBJ1-4, with TRBD1 matching over 7 bases. The trim removed 3 bases at V and 0 bases at J, leaving 13 bases unmatched. Germline-derived CDR1 and CDR2 are SGHDN and FVKESK. The CDR3 covers 19 residues.

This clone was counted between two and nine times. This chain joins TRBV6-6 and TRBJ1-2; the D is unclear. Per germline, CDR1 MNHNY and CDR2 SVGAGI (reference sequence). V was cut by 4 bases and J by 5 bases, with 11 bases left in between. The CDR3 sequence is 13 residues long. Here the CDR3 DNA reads TGTGCCAGCAGTTCGAGCCGGAGGTATGGCTACACCTTC. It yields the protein CASSSSRRYGYTF.

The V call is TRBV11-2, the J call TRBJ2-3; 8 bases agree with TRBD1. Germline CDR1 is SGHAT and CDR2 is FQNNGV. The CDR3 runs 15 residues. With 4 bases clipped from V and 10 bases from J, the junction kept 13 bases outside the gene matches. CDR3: CASSSRTGNVVPQYF. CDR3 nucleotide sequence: TGTGCCAGCAGCTCTCGGACAGGGAACGTCGTTCCGCAGTATTTT.

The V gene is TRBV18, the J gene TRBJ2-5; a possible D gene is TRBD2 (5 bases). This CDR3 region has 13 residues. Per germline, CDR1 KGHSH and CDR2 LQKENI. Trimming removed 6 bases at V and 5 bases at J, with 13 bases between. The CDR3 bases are TGTGCCAGCTCCCTCGGGGAGTCGGAGACCCAGTACTTC. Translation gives CASSLGESETQYF.

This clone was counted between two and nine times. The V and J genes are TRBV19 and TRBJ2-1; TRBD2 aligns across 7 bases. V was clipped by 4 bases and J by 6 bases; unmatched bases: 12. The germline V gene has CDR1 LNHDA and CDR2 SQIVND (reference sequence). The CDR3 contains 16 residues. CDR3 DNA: TGTGCCAGTAGTACCCCCGGCGGGGGTGGTATCAATGAGCAGTTCTTC. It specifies CASSTPGGGGINEQFF.

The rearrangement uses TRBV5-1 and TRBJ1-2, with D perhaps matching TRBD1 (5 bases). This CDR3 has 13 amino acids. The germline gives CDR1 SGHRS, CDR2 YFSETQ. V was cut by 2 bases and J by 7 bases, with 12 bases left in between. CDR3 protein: CASSFDKQGGYTF. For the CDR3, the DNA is TGCGCCAGCAGCTTTGACAAGCAGGGTGGCTACACCTTC. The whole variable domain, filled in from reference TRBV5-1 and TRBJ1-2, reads KAGVTQTPRYLIKTRGQQVTLSCSPISGHRSVSWYQQTPGQGLQFLFEYFSETQRNKGNFPGRFSGRQFSNSRSEMNVSTLELGDSALYLCASSFDKQGGYTFGSGTRLTVV.

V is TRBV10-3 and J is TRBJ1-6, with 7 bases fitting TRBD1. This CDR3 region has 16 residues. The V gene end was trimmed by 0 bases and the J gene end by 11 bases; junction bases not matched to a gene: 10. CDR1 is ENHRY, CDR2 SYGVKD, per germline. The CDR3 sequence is CAISESTGDRAAPLHF. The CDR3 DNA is TGTGCCATCAGTGAGTCTACCGGAGACAGGGCTGCACCCCTCCACTTT.

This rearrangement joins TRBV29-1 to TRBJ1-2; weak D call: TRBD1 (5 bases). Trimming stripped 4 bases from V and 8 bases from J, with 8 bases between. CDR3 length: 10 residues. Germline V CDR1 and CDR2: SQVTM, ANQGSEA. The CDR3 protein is CSVGQNGYTF. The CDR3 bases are TGCAGCGTTGGACAGAACGGCTACACCTTC.

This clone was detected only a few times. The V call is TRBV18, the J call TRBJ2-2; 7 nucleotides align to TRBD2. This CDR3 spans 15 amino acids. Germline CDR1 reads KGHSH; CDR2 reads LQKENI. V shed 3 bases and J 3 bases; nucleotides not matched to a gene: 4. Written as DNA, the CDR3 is TGTGCCAGCTCACCCCCAGCGGGGTACACCGGGGAGCTGTTTTTT. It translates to CASSPPAGYTGELFF.

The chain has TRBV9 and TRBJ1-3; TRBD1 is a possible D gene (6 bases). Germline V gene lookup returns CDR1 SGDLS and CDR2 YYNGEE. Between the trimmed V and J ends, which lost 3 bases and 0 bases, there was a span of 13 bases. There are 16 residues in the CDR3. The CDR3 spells CASSARGQPSGNTIYF. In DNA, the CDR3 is TGTGCCAGCAGCGCGCGTGGACAGCCCTCTGGAAACACCATATATTTT.

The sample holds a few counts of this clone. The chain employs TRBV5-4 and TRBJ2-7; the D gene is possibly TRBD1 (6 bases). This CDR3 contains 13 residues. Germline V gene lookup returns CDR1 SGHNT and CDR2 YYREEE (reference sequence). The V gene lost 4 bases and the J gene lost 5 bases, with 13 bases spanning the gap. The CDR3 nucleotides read TGTGCCAGCAGCCCCGGACAGCCAAACGAGCAGTACTTC. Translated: CASSPGQPNEQYF.

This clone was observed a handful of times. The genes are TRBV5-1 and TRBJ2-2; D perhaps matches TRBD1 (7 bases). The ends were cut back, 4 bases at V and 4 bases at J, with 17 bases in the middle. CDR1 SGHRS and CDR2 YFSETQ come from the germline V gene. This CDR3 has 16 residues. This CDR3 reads CASSLLQGGGTGELFF. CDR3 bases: TGCGCCAGCAGCCTCCTTCAGGGGGGCGGCACCGGGGAGCTGTTTTTT.

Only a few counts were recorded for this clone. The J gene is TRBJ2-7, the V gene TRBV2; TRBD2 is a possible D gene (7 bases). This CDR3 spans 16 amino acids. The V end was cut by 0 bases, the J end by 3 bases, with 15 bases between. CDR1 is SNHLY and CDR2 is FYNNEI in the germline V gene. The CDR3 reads CASSEALAGALYEQYF. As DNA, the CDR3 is TGTGCCAGCAGTGAAGCGCTGGCGGGGGCCCTCTACGAGCAGTACTTC. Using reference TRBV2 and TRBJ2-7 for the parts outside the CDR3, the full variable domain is EPEVTQTPSHQVTQMGQEVILRCVPISNHLYFYWYRQILGQKVEFLVSFYNNEISEKSEIFDDQFSVERPDGSNFTLKIRSTKLEDSAMYFCASSEALAGALYEQYFGPGTRLTVT.